This entry lists 19 T cell receptor beta chains sequenced from one sample in a study of blood T cell repertoires in COVID-19. Clones were read by immunoSEQ multiplex PCR, and TCRdb kept only the in-frame ones, dropping some. The sample has 40,000 to 45,000 clones; about 85% are singletons. Sequencing used peripheral blood. Receptors were obtained from a man in his fifties or sixties with acute or convalescent COVID-19.

The CDR3 sequence is CASSLAPLLGAFF. The CDR3 DNA sequence: TGTGCCAGCAGCTTGGCCCCCCTCCTCGGAGCTTTCTTT. V and J are TRBV5-8 and TRBJ1-1; no reliable D call. The length of the CDR3 is 13 residues. CDR1 SGHTS and CDR2 YDEGEE come from the germline V gene. Trimming took 0 bases from V and 10 from J, leaving 13 bases between them.

V is TRBV30 and J is TRBJ2-3, with 7 positions matching TRBD1. Germline values: CDR1 GTSNPN, CDR2 SVGIG (reference sequence). CDR3 size: 12 residues. Unmatched junction bases numbered 5, after V lost 8 bases and J lost 3 bases. CDR3 nucleotide sequence: TGTGCCGGACAGGAGGAGACAGATACGCAGTATTTT. Protein sequence: CAGQEETDTQYF.

This clone was seen just once. The chain has TRBV19 and TRBJ2-4; D is uncertain. Trimming took off 2 bases at V and 2 bases at J, with 13 bases between the two ends. In germline, CDR1 is LNHDA, CDR2 SQIVND (reference sequence). The CDR3 spans 16 residues. The CDR3 DNA reads TGTGCCAGTAGTATATCCCAGGCTTCATCCAAAAACATTCAGTACTTC. Translated, it gives CASSISQASSKNIQYF.

This chain joins TRBV9 and TRBJ1-1; D may be TRBD1 (6 bases). V lost 2 bases and J lost 2, with 13 bases in between. Germline V gives CDR1 SGDLS, CDR2 YYNGEE. The CDR3 runs to 15 residues. Here the CDR3 reads CASSVKTGPNTEAFF. CDR3 nucleotides: TGTGCCAGCAGCGTGAAGACAGGCCCTAACACTGAAGCTTTCTTT.

This chain joins TRBV9 and TRBJ2-3; no clear D. The CDR3 sequence is 14 residues long. V was trimmed by 0 bases and J by 5 bases, leaving 10 bases between them. Germline V lookup: CDR1 SGDLS, CDR2 YYNGEE. DNA for the CDR3: TGTGCCAGCAGCGTAGCACCTGAGAGAGATACGCAGTATTTT. Its translation: CASSVAPERDTQYF.

There are a few counts of this clone. This CDR3 is CASIDAWSPGTYEQYF. CDR3 in DNA: TGTGCCAGCATCGACGCCTGGTCCCCCGGGACATACGAGCAGTACTTC. The gene calls are TRBV6-6 and TRBJ2-7; D may be TRBD1 (6 bases). Germline-derived CDR1 and CDR2 are MNHNY and SVGAGI (reference sequence). V was pared by 7 bases and J by 4 bases, with 23 bases between. There are 16 residues in the CDR3.

The CDR3 protein is CASSEGGRTEAFF. Written as DNA, the CDR3 is TGTGCCAGCAGTGAAGGGGGGAGGACTGAAGCTTTCTTT. This chain joins TRBV2 and TRBJ1-1; maybe TRBD1 (5 bases). Trimming shortened V by 1 base and J by 5 bases, and 8 bases separated the two germline ends. This CDR3 is 13 amino acids long. The germline CDR1 and CDR2 sequences are SNHLY and FYNNEI.

The chain employs TRBV2 and TRBJ2-1; D not resolved. The CDR3 has 13 amino acids. CDR1 is SNHLY, CDR2 FYNNEI, per germline. The V end was cut by 6 bases, the J end by 2 bases, with 8 bases between. The CDR3 loop reads CASRDITYNEQFF. CDR3 nucleotide sequence: TGTGCCAGCAGAGACATCACCTACAATGAGCAGTTCTTC.

The CDR3 bases are TGTGCCAGTAGTCCCCAGAGGGATGAAGGAAGGAGTGAAAAACTGTTTTTT. It specifies CASSPQRDEGRSEKLFF. The chain combines TRBV19 with TRBJ1-4, with D unclear. The germline gives CDR1 LNHDA, CDR2 SQIVND (reference sequence). The CDR3 length is 17 residues. Trimming pared 5 bases from V and 7 bases from J, leaving 23 bases between.

The rearrangement links TRBV10-3 to TRBJ2-7; TRBD1 aligns across 7 bases. Germline V CDR1 and CDR2: ENHRY, SYGVKD. CDR3 length: 14 residues. The V segment lost 2 bases and the J segment 3 bases; nucleotides outside the gene matches: 4. This CDR3 reads CAISEGGQNYEQYF. The DNA of the CDR3 is TGTGCCATCAGTGAGGGGGGACAGAACTACGAGCAGTACTTC.

CDR3 in DNA: TGTGCCTGGAGAGCGGATTCAGGGGTCAATCAGCCCCAGCATTTT. This translates into CAWRADSGVNQPQHF. V is TRBV30 and J is TRBJ1-5; a possible D gene is TRBD1 (6 bases). V was shortened by 3 bases and J by 3 bases, with 15 bases between the two germline ends. The CDR3 extends over 15 amino acids. The germline CDR1 and CDR2 sequences are GTSNPN and SVGIG (reference sequence). Filled out from reference TRBV30 and TRBJ1-5, the complete variable domain reads SQTIHQWPATLVQPVGSPLSLECTVEGTSNPNLYWYRQAAGRGLQLLFYSVGIGQISSEVPQNLSASRPQDRQFILSSKKLLLSDSGFYLCAWRADSGVNQPQHFGDGTRLSIL.

The chain employs TRBV2 and TRBJ1-2; D remains ambiguous. V was trimmed by 3 bases and J by 7 bases, leaving 12 bases between them. CDR1 is SNHLY, CDR2 FYNNEI, per germline. The CDR3 runs 13 residues. CDR3 protein: CASSDLGSGGYTF. The CDR3 DNA reads as TGTGCCAGCAGTGATTTGGGTTCGGGTGGCTACACCTTC.

This chain connects TRBV2 to TRBJ2-7; 11 bases line up with TRBD1. V gave up 7 bases and J gave up 5 bases; unmatched junction bases: 7. This CDR3 comprises 14 residues. The germline V gene has CDR1 SNHLY and CDR2 FYNNEI. Here the CDR3 reads CASKQDRGPHEQYF. CDR3 in DNA: TGTGCCAGCAAGCAGGACAGGGGGCCACACGAGCAGTACTTC.

V usage is TRBV4-3 and J usage is TRBJ1-4; 8 bases are a match to TRBD1. With V trimmed by 3 bases and J by 4 bases, 22 bases remained unmatched. This CDR3 spans 21 amino acids. Germline V gene lookup returns CDR1 LGHNA and CDR2 YSLEER. The CDR3: CASSQKLRFGNYRGFNEKLFF. CDR3 DNA sequence: TGCGCCAGCAGCCAGAAATTGCGCTTCGGGAACTACAGGGGGTTTAATGAAAAACTGTTTTTT.

The sample holds a few counts of this clone. V is TRBV6-2 or TRBV6-3 and J is TRBJ1-5; D uncertain. Trimming left V 6 bases short and J 0 bases short, with 15 bases between. Germline V gene lookup returns CDR1 MNHEY and CDR2 SVGEGT. The CDR3 is 16 amino acids. The CDR3 is CASSSPELYSNQPQHF. The CDR3 coding sequence is TGTGCCAGCAGCTCGCCCGAGCTTTATAGCAATCAGCCCCAGCATTTT.

The gene calls are TRBV4-2 and TRBJ2-7; 9 bases align to TRBD1. This CDR3 region has 14 residues. J gave up 6 bases and V 4 bases, and 7 bases lay outside the gene matches. Germline V gives CDR1 LGHNA, CDR2 YNFKEQ. The CDR3 sequence is CASSRGQGTGEQYF. CDR3 nucleotide sequence: TGTGCCAGCAGCCGGGGACAGGGAACCGGCGAGCAGTACTTC.

The V call is TRBV14, the J call TRBJ1-1, with 7 bases that match TRBD1. The CDR3 covers 15 residues. Trimming cost V 6 bases and J 4 bases; bases outside gene matches: 11. Germline CDR1 is SGHDN and CDR2 is FVKESK. Here the CDR3 reads CASSPRGQLGTEAFF. The CDR3 nucleotides read TGTGCCAGCAGTCCCAGGGGACAGTTAGGCACTGAAGCTTTCTTT.

V is TRBV7-2 and J is TRBJ2-5; 10 bases are a match to TRBD2. In germline, CDR1 is SGHTA, CDR2 FQGNSA. J was trimmed by 1 base and V by 1 base; bases with no gene match: 3. The CDR3 runs 16 residues. This CDR3 is CASSLVVAGGQETQYF. In DNA, the CDR3 is TGTGCCAGCAGCTTAGTGGTAGCGGGGGGCCAAGAGACCCAGTACTTC.

CDR3: CASSVQWRGSTDTQYF. Here the CDR3 DNA reads TGTGCCAGCAGCGTACAGTGGCGGGGGAGCACAGATACGCAGTATTTT. The V and J genes are TRBV9 and TRBJ2-3; 7 bases agree with TRBD2. V lost 1 base and J lost 0; bases outside the gene matches: 5. This CDR3 region has 16 residues. Germline V CDR1 and CDR2: SGDLS, YYNGEE.